This T cell receptor (beta chain) was recorded in a study of regulatory T cells in long-lasting Graves disease. Time point defined: newly diagnosed GD, antithyroid drugs for less than 3 months. PBMC-extracted RNA yielded the TCR library. Whole-study results and caveats: With a few thousand shared public clonotypes, persistent patients exceeded new patients, who shared just over 950.

The CDR3 totals 14 residues. Germline lookup yields CDR1 SGHKS and CDR2 YYEKEE (reference sequence). Arm-PCR of CDR3 regions and iRepertoire HTBI primers were the basis on which TCR beta libraries were built. TCRdb redid the calling of the multiplex PCR reads with MiXCR, one entry per CDR3 protein. The sample shows about 430,000 distinct CDR3 sequences, 15% of them seen only once. On this clonotype: Its cognate antigen is unknown. Only one base separates this from a far larger clonotype, so it likely reflects a read error.

These sequences were also reported in another study, on T cells in Graves' hyperthyroidism and ophthalmopathy. As reported in that work: The HTBI primer set served for first-round RT-PCR of the TCR CDR3. A median 6.5 months before onset, the model predicted ophthalmopathy.

The sequenced sample was peripheral blood mononuclear cells (PBMCs), obtained at new diagnosis, from a patient treated with antithyroid drugs. The sequence was collected from a woman between 40 and 50 years old with Graves disease. The chain links TRBV5-5 to TRBJ1-4; D not certain. The CDR3 DNA reads TGTGCCAGCAGTTTAGAGGGAACTAGTGAAAAACTGTTTTTT. As protein: CASSLEGTSEKLFF. The whole variable domain, filled in from reference TRBV5-5 and TRBJ1-4, reads DAGVTQSPTHLIKTRGQQVTLRCSPISGHKSVSWYQQVLGQGPQFIFQYYEKEERGRGNFPDRFSARQFPNYSSELNVNALLLGDSALYLCASSLEGTSEKLFFGSGTQLSVL.